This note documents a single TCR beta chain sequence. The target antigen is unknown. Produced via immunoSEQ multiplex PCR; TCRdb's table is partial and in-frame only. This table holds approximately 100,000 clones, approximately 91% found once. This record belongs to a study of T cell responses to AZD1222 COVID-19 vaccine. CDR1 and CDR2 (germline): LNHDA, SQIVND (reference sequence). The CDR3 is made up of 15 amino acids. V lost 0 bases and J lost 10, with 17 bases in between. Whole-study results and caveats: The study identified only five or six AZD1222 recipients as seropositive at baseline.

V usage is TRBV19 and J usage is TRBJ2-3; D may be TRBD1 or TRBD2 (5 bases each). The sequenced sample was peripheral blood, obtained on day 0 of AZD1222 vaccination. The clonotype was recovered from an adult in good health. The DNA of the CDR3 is TGTGCCAGTAGTATAGATCTATACGGGGCAGCAGCGCAGTATTTT. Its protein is CASSIDLYGAAAQYF.